The next 15 T cell receptor beta chains were all read from a single sample in a study of cytomegalovirus exposure and HLA in healthy donors. A multiplex PCR was run with 60 Vbeta primers and 13 Jbeta primers. Generated by immunoSEQ multiplex PCR, the TCRdb table keeps only in-frame clones and is missing some. The sample holds 120,000 or so clones, roughly 78% seen once. The source material was PBMCs. These receptors originate from a man aged 30 to 45 in good health and CMV-seropositive.

In its sample, this clone was seen a few times. V gene TRBV5-1 combines with J gene TRBJ2-5; TRBD1 is a possible D gene (6 bases). CDR3 size: 14 residues. V shed 4 bases and J shed 5 bases, with 15 bases lying between them. The V gene's germline CDR1 is SGHRS and CDR2 YFSETQ. The CDR3 region has the DNA TGCGCCAGCAGCACCAGGGGACCCCCCGAGACCCAGTACTTC. Its protein product is CASSTRGPPETQYF.

This rearrangement joins TRBV5-6 to TRBJ1-5, with TRBD1 identical over 8 bases. Germline loops: CDR1 SGHDT, CDR2 YYEEEE. The CDR3 extends over 14 amino acids. The trim removed 3 bases at V and 3 bases at J, leaving 2 bases unmatched. For the CDR3, the DNA is TGTGCCAGCAGCTCAGGGGGCTACAATCAGCCCCAGCATTTT. Translated, it gives CASSSGGYNQPQHF.

The chain carries TRBV7-2 and TRBJ1-1; 12 bases are shared with TRBD1. The CDR3 has 17 residues. J lost 1 base, V lost 5 bases, and 8 bases had no gene match. Per germline, CDR1 SGHTA and CDR2 FQGNSA. Here the CDR3 reads CASSPTGQGARNTEAFF. CDR3 sequence (DNA): TGTGCCAGCAGCCCCACGGGACAGGGGGCTAGGAACACTGAAGCTTTCTTT.

This clone is a singleton in its sample. The chain carries TRBV21-1 and TRBJ1-4; TRBD1, the table's D call, lacks a check against the DNA. TRBV21-1 is deemed a pseudogene. CDR3 length equals 13 residues. CDR3 sequence (DNA): TGTGCCAGCAGTGGACAGGGGTTTGAAAAACTGTTTTTT. It specifies CASSGQGFEKLFF.

This chain joins TRBV7-2 and TRBJ1-6, with D maybe TRBD1 (6 bases). V was cut by 6 bases and J by 0 bases, with 9 bases left in between. The CDR3 consists of 15 residues. Germline values: CDR1 SGHTA, CDR2 FQGNSA. In DNA, the CDR3 is TGTGCCAGCAGGGAACAGGGCTCCTATAATTCACCCCTCCACTTT. It codes for CASREQGSYNSPLHF.

The J gene is TRBJ2-1, the V gene TRBV7-3; the D gene is possibly TRBD2 (5 bases). The CDR3 is made up of 17 amino acids. V was clipped by 4 bases and J by 5 bases, with 21 bases between them. Germline V lookup: CDR1 SGHTA, CDR2 FQGTGA. The CDR3 is CASSSRRMIGENNEQFF. The CDR3 nucleotides read TGTGCCAGCAGCTCAAGACGCATGATCGGGGAAAACAATGAGCAGTTCTTC.

The V call is TRBV5-8, the J call TRBJ2-1, with 8 bases aligning to TRBD1. CDR3 length equals 14 residues. CDR1 and CDR2 from the germline V gene are SGHTS and YDEGEE. V shed 4 bases, J shed 6 bases, and the junction held 6 bases outside the gene matches. The CDR3 DNA reads as TGTGCCAGCAGCAGGGGACAGGTGGGCAATGAGCAGTTCTTC. This encodes CASSRGQVGNEQFF.

V is TRBV9 and J is TRBJ2-2; maybe TRBD1 (6 bases). The V and J ends lost 3 bases and 5 bases respectively, with 11 bases between them. CDR1 and CDR2 from the germline V gene are SGDLS and YYNGEE. This CDR3 comprises 14 residues. The CDR3, as DNA: TGTGCCAGCAGCGAGAAAACAGGGACCGGGGAGCTGTTTTTT. This encodes CASSEKTGTGELFF.

This rearrangement joins TRBV4-2 to TRBJ1-5; D gene unclear. Germline V gene sequence: CDR1 LGHNA, CDR2 YNFKEQ. The CDR3 extends over 14 amino acids. V dropped 5 bases and J dropped 4 bases, with 12 bases sitting between them. CDR3 nucleotides: TGTGCCAGCAGCGACTTTGATGGAAATCAGCCCCAGCATTTT. Translated, it gives CASSDFDGNQPQHF.

The gene calls are TRBV10-1 and TRBJ1-1; D gene ambiguous. The CDR3 has 11 residues. V lost 5 bases to trimming and J lost 4 bases, with 5 bases between them. Germline lookup yields CDR1 WNHNN and CDR2 SYGVQD (reference sequence). This chain's CDR3 is CASSPVTEAFF. CDR3 in DNA: TGCGCCAGCAGTCCGGTCACTGAAGCTTTCTTT.

This chain uses TRBV4-1 with TRBJ1-5, with D possibly matching TRBD1 (6 bases). The CDR3 contains 14 residues. Looked up from germline, CDR1 is MGHRA and CDR2 is YSYEKL. Trimming left V 4 bases short and J 7 bases short, with 14 bases between. This CDR3 is CASSRAGAGQPQHF. CDR3 DNA: TGCGCCAGCAGCCGTGCGGGGGCAGGGCAGCCCCAGCATTTT.

The table lists this clone with a few counts. The chain carries TRBV7-9 and TRBJ2-2, with TRBD1 identical over 8 bases. This CDR3 comprises 16 residues. The V segment lost 1 base and the J segment 0 bases; nucleotides outside the gene matches: 1. Per the germline V gene, CDR1 is SEHNR and CDR2 is FQNEAQ (reference sequence). This chain's CDR3 is CASSLVQGANTGELFF. DNA for the CDR3: TGTGCCAGCAGCTTAGTACAGGGGGCGAACACCGGGGAGCTGTTTTTT.

This chain connects TRBV18 to TRBJ2-7; 7 bases map to TRBD1. Looked up from germline, CDR1 is KGHSH and CDR2 is LQKENI. The CDR3 consists of 15 residues. Losses at the gene ends were 4 bases for V and 5 bases for J; bases not matched to a gene: 11. DNA for the CDR3: TGTGCCAGCTCACGACAGGGTATCCGGCCCGACGAGCAGTACTTC. Protein product: CASSRQGIRPDEQYF.

There are a few counts of this clone. The chain uses TRBV7-2 and TRBJ2-7, with D possibly TRBD2 on 5 matching bases. The CDR3 loop spans 13 amino acids. The V end was cut by 5 bases, the J end by 9 bases, with 17 bases between. Per the germline V gene, CDR1 is SGHTA and CDR2 is FQGNSA. As DNA, the CDR3 is TGTGCCAGCAGCCTCTTAACGGGGTATGGGCAGTACTTC. This encodes CASSLLTGYGQYF.

This clone was detected only once. This chain uses TRBV5-4 with TRBJ2-5; 10 bases are a match to TRBD2. This CDR3 contains 14 residues. From germline, CDR1 is SGHNT and CDR2 YYREEE (reference sequence). V dropped 4 bases and J dropped 5; count of bases not matched to a gene: 5. The CDR3 DNA follows: TGTGCCAGCAGCCATAGCGGGAGGAGGGAGACCCAGTACTTC. Its translation is CASSHSGRRETQYF. Looking up the rest from reference TRBV5-4 and TRBJ2-5 gives the full variable domain: ETGVTQSPTHLIKTRGQQVTLRCSSQSGHNTVSWYQQALGQGPQFIFQYYREEENGRGNFPPRFSGLQFPNYSSELNVNALELDDSALYLCASSHSGRRETQYFGPGTRLLVL.